This T cell receptor (beta chain) came from a study of technical replicates of blood from a few donors (dated by TCRdb to the late 2010s). With regard to this clone: Its recognized antigen is unknown. The input lacks base qualities; no much larger clone sits a single base away.

The CDR3 goes from the cysteine to the phenylalanine over 15 residues. The DNA shown is the 45-base CDR3, in frame from base 1. Unmatched junction bases come to 8, with V trimmed by 4 bases and J by 4 bases. CDR1 is given as MNHEY and CDR2 as SVGAGI, both from the germline V gene. Libraries came from the immunoSEQ multiplex PCR assay. The immuneACCESS repertoire file appears here via TCRdb, limited to in-frame rearrangements. These files lack a portion of the clones; in checked studies, under half of the deficit traces to unresolved V genes, and the cause of the others is not known. The sample has tens of thousands of clones on record, around 93% of them singletons. 4.2% of the sample rests with the top ten.

Sequenced sample: PBMCs. This chain is built from TRBV6-5 and TRBJ2-3, with TRBD1 identical over 7 junction bases. The TCR was taken from a human donor in good health. Some clones in this sample may be carry-over from other donors' samples. CDR3 protein: CASSSPTGRPDTQYF. DNA sequence: TGTGCCAGCAGTTCCCCGACAGGGCGGCCAGATACGCAGTATTTT.